This passage covers 15 T cell receptor beta chains from one sample sequenced in a study of early T cells in non-severe SARS-CoV-2 infection. TCRdb called the 5' RACE reads again in MiXCR, with one record for every CDR3 protein. The table shows tens of thousands of distinct CDR3 sequences, with 4.5% to 7.5% occurring only once. Sequencing used whole blood. The receptors were sampled from an adult who was a healthcare worker with PCR-confirmed SARS-CoV-2 infection or an uninfected control (not recorded which).

This clonotype was observed a handful of times. A much larger clone is a single base away; this may be a read error. The rearrangement joins TRBV29-1 to TRBJ2-7; D is perhaps TRBD1 or TRBD2 (5 bases each). The CDR3 has 13 residues. Trimming cost V 7 bases and J 6 bases, with 19 bases left between them. CDR1 SQVTM and CDR2 ANQGSEA come from the germline V gene. The CDR3: CSATTGLRAEQYF. DNA for the CDR3: TGCAGCGCTACCACCGGACTCAGGGCCGAGCAGTACTTC.

This clonotype was detected ten times or more. The germline gene is not matched at one end of the junction; a read error may be the cause. The CDR3 here is CASSSNRDTGQYF. The CDR3 nucleotides are TGTGCTAGCAGCTCGAACAGGGATACAGGGCAGTACTTC. The gene calls are TRBV7-7 and TRBJ2-7; D is perhaps TRBD1 (6 bases). Germline CDR1 SSHAT, CDR2 FNYEAQ (reference sequence). The CDR3 contains 13 residues.

This clonotype was counted a few times. The chain links TRBV30 to TRBJ2-1; no clear D. CDR1 and CDR2 from the germline V gene are GTSNPN and SVGIG (reference sequence). The CDR3 consists of 13 residues. Trimming took off 2 bases at V and 5 bases at J, with 10 bases between the two ends. CDR3 sequence: CAWSIRINNEQFF. The CDR3 coding sequence is TGTGCCTGGAGTATTAGGATCAACAATGAGCAGTTCTTC.

This clonotype has only a few counts. V gene TRBV2 combines with J gene TRBJ1-1, with TRBD1 matching 9 bases. Losses at the gene ends were 6 bases for V and 1 base for J; bases not matched to a gene: 12. This CDR3 spans 17 amino acids. Germline V gene sequence: CDR1 SNHLY, CDR2 FYNNEI. The CDR3 DNA follows: TGTGCCAGCAGCCGGGACAGGGTATCGCTGAGGAACACTGAAGCTTTCTTT. The encoded protein is CASSRDRVSLRNTEAFF.

The chain combines TRBV5-5 with TRBJ1-1, with 7 bases matching TRBD1. The CDR3 totals 14 residues. Germline CDR1 reads SGHKS; CDR2 reads YYEKEE (reference sequence). Unmatched junction bases numbered 8, after V lost 5 bases and J lost 4 bases. The CDR3 region is CASRAGGRGTEAFF. For the CDR3, the DNA is TGTGCCAGCAGGGCAGGGGGGCGCGGCACTGAAGCTTTCTTT.

In its sample, this clonotype was seen many times. The V call is TRBV5-4, the J call TRBJ2-2, with D unresolved. The CDR3 sequence is 13 residues long. Looked up from germline, CDR1 is SGHNT and CDR2 is YYREEE (reference sequence). Trimming cost V 2 bases and J 3 bases, with 5 bases left between them. CDR3 amino acids: CASSFRDTGELFF. DNA of the CDR3: TGTGCCAGCAGCTTTCGAGACACCGGGGAGCTGTTTTTT.

About this clonotype: It may be a read error: a sequence one base away is much more abundant. The chain joins TRBV15 to TRBJ2-7, with D perhaps assigned TRBD1 or TRBD2 (5 bases each). The germline V gene encodes CDR1 LNHNV and CDR2 YYDKDF (reference sequence). This CDR3 has 15 residues. CDR3: CTTRGNTGGPYEQYF. The DNA of the CDR3 is TGTACCACCAGAGGCAACACAGGCGGGCCCTACGAGCAGTACTTC.

At least ten counts were recorded for this clonotype. The V call is TRBV4-2, the J call TRBJ2-1; 9 bases line up with TRBD1. Germline lookup yields CDR1 LGHNA and CDR2 YNFKEQ. CDR3 length equals 15 residues. V dropped 4 bases and J dropped 7; count of bases not matched to a gene: 8. CDR3 sequence (DNA): TGTGCCAGCAGCCGACAGGGACAGGGTGGGAATGAGCAGTTCTTC. This sequence encodes CASSRQGQGGNEQFF.

In its sample, this clonotype was seen a few times. The DNA for the CDR3 is TGCGCCAGCAGCTGGGGGAAGTCCTACGAGCAGTACTTC. This codes for CASSWGKSYEQYF. The gene calls are TRBV4-1 and TRBJ2-7, with D tentatively TRBD1 or TRBD2 (5 bases each). Trimming took off 5 bases at V and 1 base at J, with 9 bases between the two ends. Germline CDR1 and CDR2: MGHRA and YSYEKL. This CDR3 has 13 residues.

This clonotype was seen ten or more times. V usage is TRBV29-1 and J usage is TRBJ1-1, with D possibly TRBD1 on 5 matching bases. Germline lookup yields CDR1 SQVTM and CDR2 ANQGSEA. This CDR3 region has 13 residues. V lost 3 bases and J lost 10, with 18 bases in between. The DNA for the CDR3 is TGCAGCGTTGAGGGCAGGGTGGGTGTTCCAGCTTTCTTT. Amino acid sequence: CSVEGRVGVPAFF.

V usage is TRBV29-1 and J usage is TRBJ2-7; the D gene is possibly TRBD2 (6 bases). This CDR3 contains 15 residues. Between the trimmed V and J ends, which lost 0 bases and 7 bases, there was a span of 19 bases. Germline CDR1 is SQVTM and CDR2 is ANQGSEA. The CDR3: CSVEDQQGEEGEQYF. The CDR3 nucleotides read TGCAGCGTTGAAGATCAGCAGGGTGAGGAGGGGGAGCAGTACTTC.

This clonotype was detected only a few times. The rearrangement links TRBV13 to TRBJ2-3; TRBD2 agrees at 10 bases. In germline, CDR1 is PRHDT, CDR2 FYEKMQ (reference sequence). The trim removed 8 bases at V and 4 bases at J, leaving 6 bases unmatched. The CDR3 has 14 residues. Written as DNA, the CDR3 is TGTGCCAGCCGCGAGCGGGGGGGCGCAGATACGCAGTATTTT. It specifies CASRERGGADTQYF.

This clonotype was found many times. The chain has TRBV29-1 and TRBJ2-2; D is unresolved. The CDR3 extends over 13 amino acids. Germline V lookup: CDR1 SQVTM, CDR2 ANQGSEA. V lost 1 base to trimming and J lost 5 bases, with 8 bases between them. CDR3 in amino acids: CSVEVTSTGELFF. DNA of the CDR3: TGCAGCGTTGAAGTTACGAGTACCGGGGAGCTGTTTTTT.

This clonotype has at least ten counts. The chain is built from TRBV20-1 and TRBJ2-1, with 9 nucleotides matching TRBD2. CDR1 and CDR2 (germline): DFQATT, SNEGSKA (reference sequence). The CDR3 runs 14 residues. V was pared by 5 bases and J by 6 bases, with 8 bases of the junction left unmatched. CDR3 protein: CSAPGLARGNEQFF. The CDR3 bases are TGCAGTGCTCCTGGACTAGCGAGAGGCAATGAGCAGTTCTTC.

This clonotype was recorded at least ten times. This chain uses TRBV10-1 with TRBJ2-7; D might be TRBD1 (6 bases). Germline V gene sequence: CDR1 WNHNN, CDR2 SYGVQD (reference sequence). V gave up 6 bases and J gave up 1 base, with 10 bases separating them. There are 13 residues in the CDR3. In nucleotides, the CDR3 is TGCGCCAGCAGCAGACAGGAGTCCTACGAGCAGTACTTC. Protein: CASSRQESYEQYF.